This TCR beta chain was captured by sequencing in a study of Graves' ophthalmopathy and Graves' hyperthyroidism. Amplified TCR beta CDR3 regions were obtained using RNA transcripts as template. An opening RT-PCR round employed HTBI primers and preceded a second-round multiplex PCR. TCRdb fed the multiplex PCR reads into MiXCR, producing one record per CDR3 protein. The table has about 160,000 distinct CDR3 sequences, roughly two fifths seen once; the top ten hold roughly 5.2%. Germline V gives CDR1 LNHDA, CDR2 SQIVND (reference sequence). The CDR3 runs to 15 residues. Trimming removed 5 bases from V and 5 bases from J, with 18 bases in between. Lactation, pregnancy, uncontrolled infections and other autoimmune diseases were all grounds for excluding patients. This clonotype was observed many times.

The TCR originated in a woman in her thirties or forties with Graves' ophthalmopathy. The gene calls are TRBV19 and TRBJ2-5, with D perhaps assigned TRBD1 or TRBD2 (6 bases each). Material: peripheral blood. The CDR3 spells CASSPVGGPRETQYF. The CDR3 DNA is TGTGCCAGTAGTCCGGTAGGGGGGCCCCGGGAGACCCAGTACTTC.